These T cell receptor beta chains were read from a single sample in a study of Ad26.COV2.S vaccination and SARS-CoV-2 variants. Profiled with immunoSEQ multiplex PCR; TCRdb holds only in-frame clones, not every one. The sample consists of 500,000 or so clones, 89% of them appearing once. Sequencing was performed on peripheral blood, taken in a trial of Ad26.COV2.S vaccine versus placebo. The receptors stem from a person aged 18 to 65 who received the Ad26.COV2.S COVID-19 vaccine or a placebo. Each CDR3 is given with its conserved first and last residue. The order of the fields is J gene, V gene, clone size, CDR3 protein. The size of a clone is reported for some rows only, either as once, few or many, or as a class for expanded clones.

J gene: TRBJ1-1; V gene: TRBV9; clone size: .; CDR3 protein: CASSVGFTEAFF
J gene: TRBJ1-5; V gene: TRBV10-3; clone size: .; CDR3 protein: CAGGGQQNQPQHF
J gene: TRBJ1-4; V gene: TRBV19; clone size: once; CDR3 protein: CASSEGIRLFF
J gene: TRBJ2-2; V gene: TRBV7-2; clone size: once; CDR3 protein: CASSPLNGNGELFF
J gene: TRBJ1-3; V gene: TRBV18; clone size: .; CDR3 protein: CASSPSLAGNSGNTIYF
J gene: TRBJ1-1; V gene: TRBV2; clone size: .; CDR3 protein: CASSVERGGTEAFF
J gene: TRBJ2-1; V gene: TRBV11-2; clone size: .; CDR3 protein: CASSSNRWAMTFF
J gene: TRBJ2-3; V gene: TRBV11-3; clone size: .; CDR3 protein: CASSLDANTDTQYF
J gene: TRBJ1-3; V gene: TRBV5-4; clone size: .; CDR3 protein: CASSLWTSSGNTIYF
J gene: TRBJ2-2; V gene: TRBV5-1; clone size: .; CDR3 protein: CASSLHKASGELFF
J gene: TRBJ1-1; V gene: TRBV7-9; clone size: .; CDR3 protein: CASDSRQDPEAFF
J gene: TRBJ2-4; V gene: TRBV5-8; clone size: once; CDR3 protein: CASRRAADWNIQYF
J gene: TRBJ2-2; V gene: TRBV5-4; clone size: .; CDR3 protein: CASRPRLSTGELFF
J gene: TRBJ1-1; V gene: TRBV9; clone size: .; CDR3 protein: CASSVLPGYLNTEAFF
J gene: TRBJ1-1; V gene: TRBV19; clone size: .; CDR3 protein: CASSIWALNTEAFF
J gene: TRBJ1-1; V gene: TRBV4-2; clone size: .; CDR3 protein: CASSQDPARTGMNTEAFF
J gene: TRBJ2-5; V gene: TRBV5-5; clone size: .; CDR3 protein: CASSPGVTETQYF
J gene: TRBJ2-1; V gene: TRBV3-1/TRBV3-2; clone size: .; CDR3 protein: CASSQLLGSYNEQFF
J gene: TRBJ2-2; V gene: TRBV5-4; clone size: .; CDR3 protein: CASSLNRVNTGELFF
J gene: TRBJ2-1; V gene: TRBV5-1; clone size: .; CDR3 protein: CASSLSWGTYNNEQFF
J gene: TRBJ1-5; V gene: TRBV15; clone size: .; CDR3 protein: CATSRDRQGKPQHF
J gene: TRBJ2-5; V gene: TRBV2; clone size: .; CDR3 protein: CASSWLAGDETQYF
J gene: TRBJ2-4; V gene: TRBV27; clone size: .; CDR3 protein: CASRSAGAGKNIQYF
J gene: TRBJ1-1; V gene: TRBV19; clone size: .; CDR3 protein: CASTPAFHAVTEAFF
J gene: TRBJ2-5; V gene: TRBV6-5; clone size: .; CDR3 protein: CASSYSITIGETQYF
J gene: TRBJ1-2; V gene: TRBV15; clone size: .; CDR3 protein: CATSTARGGGYTF
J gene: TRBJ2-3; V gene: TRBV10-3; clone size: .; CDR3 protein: CAISAGQGGLGTQYF
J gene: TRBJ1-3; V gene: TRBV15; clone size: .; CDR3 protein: CATSRDRGTTGNTIYF
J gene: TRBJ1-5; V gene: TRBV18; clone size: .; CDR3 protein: CASSSGGQPQHF
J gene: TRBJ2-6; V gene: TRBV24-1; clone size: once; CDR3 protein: CATSDASPGQGAKESGANVLTF
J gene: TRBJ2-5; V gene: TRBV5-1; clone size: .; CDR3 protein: CASSLWGDPALETQYF
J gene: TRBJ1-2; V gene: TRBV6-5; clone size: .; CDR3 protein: CASRPRDKSVSGYTF
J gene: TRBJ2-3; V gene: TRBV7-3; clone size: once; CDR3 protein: CASSPRLAGSTDTQYF
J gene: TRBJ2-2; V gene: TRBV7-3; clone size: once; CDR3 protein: CASSPRGGQSTGELFF
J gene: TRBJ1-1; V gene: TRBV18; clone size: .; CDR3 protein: CASSSGRNTEAFF
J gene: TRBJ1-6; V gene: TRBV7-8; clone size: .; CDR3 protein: CASSLGGVGYSPLHF
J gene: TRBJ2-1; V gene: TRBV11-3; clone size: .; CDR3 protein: CASSLGGSVSYNEQFF
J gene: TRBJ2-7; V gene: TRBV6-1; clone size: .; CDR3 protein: CASSDQSFYEQYF
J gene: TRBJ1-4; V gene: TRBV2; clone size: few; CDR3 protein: CASMWVEKLFF
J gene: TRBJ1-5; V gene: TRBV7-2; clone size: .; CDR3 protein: CASSLGRGNQPQHF
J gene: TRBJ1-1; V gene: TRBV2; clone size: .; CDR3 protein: CASSEAHGPLFRTEAFF